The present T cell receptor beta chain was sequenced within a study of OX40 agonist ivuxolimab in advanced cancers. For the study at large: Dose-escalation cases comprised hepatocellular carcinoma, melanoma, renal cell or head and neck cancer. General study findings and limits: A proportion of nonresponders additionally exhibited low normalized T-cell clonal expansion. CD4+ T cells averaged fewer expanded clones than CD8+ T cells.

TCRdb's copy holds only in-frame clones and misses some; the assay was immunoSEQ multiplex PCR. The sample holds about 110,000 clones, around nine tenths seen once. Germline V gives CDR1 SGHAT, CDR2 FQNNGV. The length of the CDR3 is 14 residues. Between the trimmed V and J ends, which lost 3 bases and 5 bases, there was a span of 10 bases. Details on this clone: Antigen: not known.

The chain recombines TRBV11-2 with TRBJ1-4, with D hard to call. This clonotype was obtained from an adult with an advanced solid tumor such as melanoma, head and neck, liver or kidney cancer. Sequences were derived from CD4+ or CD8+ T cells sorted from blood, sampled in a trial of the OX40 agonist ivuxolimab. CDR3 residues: CASSLDLGNEKLFF. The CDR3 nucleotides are TGTGCCAGCAGCTTGGATTTAGGGAATGAAAAACTGTTTTTT.